The rows below give T cell receptor beta chains drawn from one sample of a study of metastatic and nonmetastatic thyroid tumors. TCRdb redid the clone calls on the PCR reads using MiXCR. The sample contains approximately 6,300 clones, roughly a third of which appear only once. The sample consisted of adjacent normal tissue. The source of these receptors is a male donor with papillary thyroid cancer or a benign thyroid nodule (not recorded which). Some clones in this sample may be carry-over from other donors' samples. The CDR3 runs from the conserved cysteine through the conserved F or W. A D gene is named only where the DNA matches it firmly. Not every row has a clone size; where given, it reads once, few, many or a size class.

TRBJ2-7	TRBV6-1	NA	NA	CASGIGYEQYF	TGTGCCAGCGGTATTGGCTACGAGCAGTACTTC
TRBJ1-5	TRBV19	few	NA	CASSITVYSNQPQHF	TGTGCCAGTAGTATAACAGTCTATAGCAATCAGCCCCAGCATTTT
TRBJ2-2	TRBV19	medium-sized	TRBD2	CASSMPGLGMLGSNTGELFF	TGTGCCAGTAGTATGCCGGGACTAGGAATGTTAGGGTCGAACACCGGGGAGCTGTTTTTT
TRBJ2-5	TRBV5-1	large	TRBD2	CASSLKQLAGLQETQYF	TGCGCCAGCAGCTTAAAACAACTAGCGGGCCTGCAAGAGACCCAGTACTTC
TRBJ2-5	TRBV20-1	NA	TRBD1	CSANDRGRLKETQYF	TGCAGCGCGAATGACAGGGGACGATTAAAAGAGACCCAGTACTTC
TRBJ1-1	TRBV25-1	many	NA	CASSEGAENTEAFF	TGTGCCAGCAGTGAAGGGGCGGAAAACACTGAAGCTTTCTTT
TRBJ2-7	TRBV11-2	NA	TRBD2	CASSLLAGGTYEQYF	TGTGCCAGCAGCTTGTTAGCGGGGGGGACCTACGAGCAGTACTTC
TRBJ2-7	TRBV5-1	few	NA	CASSSGQFSYEQYF	TGCGCCAGCAGCTCCGGACAGTTCTCCTACGAGCAGTACTTC
TRBJ1-6	TRBV18	medium-sized	NA	CASSTEGNSPLHF	TGTGCCAGCTCTACAGAGGGAAATTCACCCCTCCACTTT
TRBJ1-2	TRBV19	NA	TRBD1	CASSRQGMEANYGYTF	TGTGCCAGTAGTAGACAGGGGATGGAGGCTAACTATGGCTACACCTTC
TRBJ1-5	TRBV19	few	NA	CASKGLQGPNQPQHF	TGTGCCAGTAAGGGATTACAGGGCCCCAATCAGCCCCAGCATTTT
TRBJ2-3	TRBV28	large	TRBD2	CAWGRGVTDTQYF	TGTGCCTGGGGGCGGGGGGTCACAGATACGCAGTATTTT
TRBJ2-7	TRBV20-1	NA	NA	CSARDQLGTDYEQYF	TGCAGTGCTAGAGATCAGCTGGGAACAGACTACGAGCAGTACTTC
TRBJ1-1	TRBV5-1	NA	TRBD1	CASSVTDRAEAFF	TGCGCCAGCAGCGTGACGGACAGGGCTGAAGCCTTCTTT
TRBJ1-2	TRBV3-1	once	NA	CASSRDSHVYTF	TGTGCCAGCAGCCGAGACAGTCATGTCTACACCTTC
TRBJ1-5	TRBV28	NA	NA	CASSLLGPSLVPQHF	TGTGCCAGCAGTTTATTGGGGCCTAGCCTTGTGCCCCAGCATTTT
TRBJ1-5	TRBV7-6	NA	TRBD1	CASSLGQGFDQPQHF	TGTGCCAGCAGCCTGGGACAGGGGTTCGATCAGCCCCAGCATTTT
TRBJ1-5	TRBV12-3/TRBV12-4	NA	TRBD1	CASSPGQGGVQPQHF	TGTGCCAGCAGTCCAGGACAGGGGGGGGTCCAGCCCCAGCATTTT
TRBJ1-5	TRBV28	few	NA	CASSFYQSNQPQHF	TGTGCCAGCAGTTTCTATCAGAGCAATCAGCCCCAGCATTTT
TRBJ2-7	TRBV28	NA	NA	CASSPEGPSGGQGVYEQYF	TGTGCCAGCAGTCCCGAAGGTCCAAGCGGAGGGCAGGGCGTCTACGAGCAGTACTTC
TRBJ2-7	TRBV2	NA	NA	CASIGGTDYEQYF	TGTGCCAGCATTGGCGGGACAGACTACGAGCAGTACTTC
TRBJ1-6	TRBV6-1	few	NA	CASSFRQESSYNSPLHF	TGTGCCAGCAGTTTCCGACAGGAGAGCTCCTATAATTCACCCCTCCACTTT